A selection of T cell receptor beta chains follows, all from one sample in a study of cytomegalovirus exposure and HLA in healthy donors. Measured with immunoSEQ multiplex PCR; TCRdb has only the in-frame clones, and not every one. The sample shows fewer than 250,000 clones, 81% of them seen only once. The source material was PBMCs. These receptor sequences come from a man between 18 and 35 years old in good health and CMV-seronegative. Both conserved end residues are part of each CDR3. D genes are given only for firm matches. Only part of the rows carry a size: once, few, many, or a class if the clone is expanded.

v_gene: TRBV27; j_gene: TRBJ1-2; abundance: NA; d_gene: TRBD1; CDR3nt: TGTGCCAGCAGTTTATATTGGGCAGGGGGCGAACCTAACTATGGCTACACCTTC; CDR3aa: CASSLYWAGGEPNYGYTF
v_gene: TRBV6-1; j_gene: TRBJ1-4; abundance: NA; d_gene: NA; CDR3nt: TGTGCCAGCAGTGAAGGGCCCGAAAAGGCCTCAGGTGAAAAACTGTTTTTT; CDR3aa: CASSEGPEKASGEKLFF
v_gene: TRBV27; j_gene: TRBJ1-5; abundance: once; d_gene: TRBD1; CDR3nt: TGTGCCAGCAGCGTAGGGGGACAGGGGCGCAATCAGCCCCAGCATTTT; CDR3aa: CASSVGGQGRNQPQHF
v_gene: TRBV2; j_gene: TRBJ1-3; abundance: NA; d_gene: TRBD1; CDR3nt: TGTGCCAGCAGTACTAACAGGGGACCCTTCTCTGGAAACACCATATATTTT; CDR3aa: CASSTNRGPFSGNTIYF
v_gene: TRBV19; j_gene: TRBJ1-2; abundance: NA; d_gene: NA; CDR3nt: TGTGCCAGTAATGCCCCGAACAGGGCTATCTATGGCTACACCTTC; CDR3aa: CASNAPNRAIYGYTF
v_gene: TRBV4-3; j_gene: TRBJ2-1; abundance: NA; d_gene: TRBD2; CDR3nt: TGCGCCAGCAGCCTTACAAAGGTCGGGAGGGGTTTCGGAGAGCAGTTCTTC; CDR3aa: CASSLTKVGRGFGEQFF
v_gene: TRBV9; j_gene: TRBJ1-4; abundance: NA; d_gene: TRBD1; CDR3nt: TGTGCCAGCAGCGTAGAGGGGACAGTCGTTGAAAAACTGTTTTTT; CDR3aa: CASSVEGTVVEKLFF
v_gene: TRBV7-2; j_gene: TRBJ1-5; abundance: NA; d_gene: NA; CDR3nt: TGTGCCAGCAGCTACGATTTCTATAGCAATCAGCCCCAGCATTTT; CDR3aa: CASSYDFYSNQPQHF
v_gene: TRBV27; j_gene: TRBJ2-1; abundance: once; d_gene: TRBD2; CDR3nt: TGTGCCAGCAGCCGGAAGGGAGGGCTCTACAATGAGCAGTTCTTC; CDR3aa: CASSRKGGLYNEQFF
v_gene: TRBV10-3; j_gene: TRBJ2-7; abundance: NA; d_gene: NA; CDR3nt: TGTGCCATCAGTGAGGGAGGCAGGGGAAGCTCCTACGAGCAGTACTTC; CDR3aa: CAISEGGRGSSYEQYF
v_gene: TRBV7-9; j_gene: TRBJ2-5; abundance: few; d_gene: TRBD2; CDR3nt: TGTGCCAGCAGCGTAGCGGGGGCAGAGACCCAGTACTTC; CDR3aa: CASSVAGAETQYF
v_gene: TRBV11-2; j_gene: TRBJ2-4; abundance: NA; d_gene: TRBD1; CDR3nt: TGTGCCAGCAGCTCAAATCCGGGACAGGAAAACATTCAGTACTTC; CDR3aa: CASSSNPGQENIQYF
v_gene: TRBV7-9; j_gene: TRBJ1-1; abundance: NA; d_gene: TRBD1; CDR3nt: TGTGCCAGCAGCGCCTCCAGGGGGCAAGCTTTCTTT; CDR3aa: CASSASRGQAFF
v_gene: TRBV7-7; j_gene: TRBJ2-5; abundance: NA; d_gene: NA; CDR3nt: TGTGCTAGCAGCTTAGCCTCGACAGGCGGAGAGACCCAGTACTTC; CDR3aa: CASSLASTGGETQYF
v_gene: TRBV9; j_gene: TRBJ2-1; abundance: NA; d_gene: TRBD2; CDR3nt: TGTGCCAGCAGCTCGGGACTAGCGGGAGGCCACTACAATGAGCAGTTCTTC; CDR3aa: CASSSGLAGGHYNEQFF
v_gene: TRBV5-1; j_gene: TRBJ1-2; abundance: NA; d_gene: TRBD1; CDR3nt: TGCGCCAGCAGCACCGGGACAGGGATGGGCTATGGCTACACCTTC; CDR3aa: CASSTGTGMGYGYTF
v_gene: TRBV5-1; j_gene: TRBJ1-5; abundance: NA; d_gene: NA; CDR3nt: TGCGCCAGCAGCTTGGCAGGGAATCAGCCCCAGCATTTT; CDR3aa: CASSLAGNQPQHF
v_gene: TRBV7-6; j_gene: TRBJ2-5; abundance: NA; d_gene: NA; CDR3nt: TGTGCCAGCAGTATGGGACTCCTTGAGACCCAGTACTTC; CDR3aa: CASSMGLLETQYF
v_gene: TRBV5-1; j_gene: TRBJ1-5; abundance: NA; d_gene: TRBD1; CDR3nt: TGCGCCAGCAGTTGGACAGGGGGCAATCAGCCCCAGCATTTT; CDR3aa: CASSWTGGNQPQHF
v_gene: TRBV18; j_gene: TRBJ1-5; abundance: NA; d_gene: NA; CDR3nt: TGTGCCAGCTCACCCTCAAGTTTCGACAGACACAATCAGCCCCAGCATTTT; CDR3aa: CASSPSSFDRHNQPQHF
v_gene: TRBV19; j_gene: TRBJ2-1; abundance: few; d_gene: TRBD2; CDR3nt: TGTGCCAGTGGACTAGCGAACTACAATGAGCAGTTCTTC; CDR3aa: CASGLANYNEQFF
v_gene: TRBV29-1; j_gene: TRBJ1-3; abundance: NA; d_gene: TRBD1; CDR3nt: TGCAGCGCCCGGGACAGGGGGGGAAACACCATATATTTT; CDR3aa: CSARDRGGNTIYF
v_gene: TRBV27; j_gene: TRBJ2-7; abundance: NA; d_gene: TRBD1; CDR3nt: TGTGCCAGCAGTTTATCGTTTCGGACAGGGACCTACGAGCAGTACTTC; CDR3aa: CASSLSFRTGTYEQYF
v_gene: TRBV19; j_gene: TRBJ2-7; abundance: NA; d_gene: TRBD1; CDR3nt: TGTGCCAGTAGTCCGCGACAGGGATCCAACGAGCAGTACTTC; CDR3aa: CASSPRQGSNEQYF
v_gene: TRBV9; j_gene: TRBJ2-7; abundance: NA; d_gene: NA; CDR3nt: TGTGCCAGCAGCCCACGTCAGGGGGGTTCCTACGAGCAGTACTTC; CDR3aa: CASSPRQGGSYEQYF
v_gene: TRBV7-9; j_gene: TRBJ2-5; abundance: NA; d_gene: NA; CDR3nt: TGTGCCAGCACCCAGGGCCAGCAGCGAGAGACCCAGTACTTC; CDR3aa: CASTQGQQRETQYF
v_gene: TRBV5-6; j_gene: TRBJ2-7; abundance: NA; d_gene: NA; CDR3nt: TGTGCCAGCAGCATCGGCAGCGAATTCTACGAGCAGTACTTC; CDR3aa: CASSIGSEFYEQYF
v_gene: TRBV29-1; j_gene: TRBJ2-7; abundance: NA; d_gene: TRBD1; CDR3nt: TGCAGCGTTCAAGCTGAGGGGACAGGGAAATACGAGCAGTACTTC; CDR3aa: CSVQAEGTGKYEQYF
v_gene: TRBV25-1; j_gene: TRBJ2-3; abundance: NA; d_gene: NA; CDR3nt: TGTGCCAGCAGTGAACAGGGCCATCCTAGCACAGATACGCAGTATTTT; CDR3aa: CASSEQGHPSTDTQYF
v_gene: TRBV5-1; j_gene: TRBJ1-1; abundance: NA; d_gene: TRBD1; CDR3nt: TGCGCCAGCAGCTTGGGGGACAGGGGGCAGAACACTGAAGCTTTCTTT; CDR3aa: CASSLGDRGQNTEAFF
v_gene: TRBV6-5; j_gene: TRBJ1-4; abundance: NA; d_gene: TRBD1; CDR3nt: TGTGCCAGCAGTTCCGGGACAGGGGGCGAAAAACTGTTTTTT; CDR3aa: CASSSGTGGEKLFF
v_gene: TRBV15; j_gene: TRBJ2-5; abundance: NA; d_gene: NA; CDR3nt: TGTGCCACCAGCAGAGATCCCCGGGAAGAGACCCAGTACTTC; CDR3aa: CATSRDPREETQYF
v_gene: TRBV9; j_gene: TRBJ1-2; abundance: NA; d_gene: TRBD1; CDR3nt: TGTGCCGGCAACGGTCAGGGGGCGCCCTATGGCTACACCTTC; CDR3aa: CAGNGQGAPYGYTF
v_gene: TRBV4-3; j_gene: TRBJ2-1; abundance: NA; d_gene: NA; CDR3nt: TGCGCCAGCAGCCAAGAGAGGTCGGTTAGTGAGCAGTTCTTC; CDR3aa: CASSQERSVSEQFF
v_gene: TRBV5-4; j_gene: TRBJ2-7; abundance: NA; d_gene: NA; CDR3nt: TGTGCCAGCAGCTTTCAACAGGGCCGGGCCGAGCAGTACTTC; CDR3aa: CASSFQQGRAEQYF
v_gene: TRBV6-5; j_gene: TRBJ1-2; abundance: NA; d_gene: NA; CDR3nt: TGTGCCAGCAGTTACTCGTTCGAAGGGGTCTATGGCTACACCTTC; CDR3aa: CASSYSFEGVYGYTF
v_gene: TRBV6-5; j_gene: TRBJ1-3; abundance: NA; d_gene: NA; CDR3nt: TGTGCCAGCAGTTACGGGGGGGCTGGAAACACCATATATTTT; CDR3aa: CASSYGGAGNTIYF
v_gene: TRBV19; j_gene: TRBJ1-1; abundance: NA; d_gene: NA; CDR3nt: TGTGCCAGTAGACAGGGTGGCGGCACTGAAGCTTTCTTT; CDR3aa: CASRQGGGTEAFF
v_gene: TRBV4-1; j_gene: TRBJ2-7; abundance: NA; d_gene: NA; CDR3nt: TGCGCCAGCAGCCCAGGCCAGGGAATCACCTACGAGCAGTACTTC; CDR3aa: CASSPGQGITYEQYF
v_gene: TRBV19; j_gene: TRBJ1-1; abundance: NA; d_gene: NA; CDR3nt: TGTGCCACTTCCACGCGAGAGGGAGAAGCTTTCTTT; CDR3aa: CATSTREGEAFF
v_gene: TRBV4-2; j_gene: TRBJ2-3; abundance: NA; d_gene: NA; CDR3nt: TGTGCCAGCAGCCAAGGGAGGGGGCGGTCGGATACGCAGTATTTT; CDR3aa: CASSQGRGRSDTQYF
v_gene: TRBV5-8; j_gene: TRBJ2-1; abundance: NA; d_gene: TRBD1; CDR3nt: TGTGCCAGCAGGTACGGGACAGGGTACAATGAGCAGTTCTTC; CDR3aa: CASRYGTGYNEQFF
v_gene: TRBV11-2; j_gene: TRBJ2-7; abundance: NA; d_gene: NA; CDR3nt: TGTGCCAGCACCGGCCCCGGGGGGACAAGGGGCTACGAGCAGTACTTC; CDR3aa: CASTGPGGTRGYEQYF
v_gene: TRBV29-1; j_gene: TRBJ1-2; abundance: NA; d_gene: TRBD1; CDR3nt: TGCAGCGTTGATCTCGCAGGGGGCGCGGGAGTCTCTGGCTACACCTTC; CDR3aa: CSVDLAGGAGVSGYTF
v_gene: TRBV5-6; j_gene: TRBJ1-5; abundance: NA; d_gene: TRBD1; CDR3nt: TGTGCCAGCAGCCGGACAGGGGTTTGGAGCAATCAGCCCCAGCATTTT; CDR3aa: CASSRTGVWSNQPQHF
v_gene: TRBV7-4; j_gene: TRBJ2-5; abundance: NA; d_gene: TRBD2; CDR3nt: TGTGCCAGCAGCTCTGGACTAGTGGGGACCCAGTACTTC; CDR3aa: CASSSGLVGTQYF
v_gene: TRBV6-1; j_gene: TRBJ1-2; abundance: NA; d_gene: NA; CDR3nt: TGTGCCAGCAGTGAAATCACGACGACAGGTAGTTATGGCTACACCTTC; CDR3aa: CASSEITTTGSYGYTF
v_gene: TRBV9; j_gene: TRBJ2-1; abundance: NA; d_gene: NA; CDR3nt: TGTGCCAGCAGCGAGGGGGGAGGGGTGGGCAATGAGCAGTTCTTC; CDR3aa: CASSEGGGVGNEQFF
v_gene: TRBV5-1; j_gene: TRBJ1-6; abundance: NA; d_gene: TRBD1; CDR3nt: TGCGCCAGCAGGGATACAGGGGGTTCAGGAAATTCACCCCTCCACTTT; CDR3aa: CASRDTGGSGNSPLHF
v_gene: TRBV9; j_gene: TRBJ1-2; abundance: NA; d_gene: TRBD1; CDR3nt: TGTGCCAGCAGCCCCGGGACAGGGACATATGGCTACACCTTC; CDR3aa: CASSPGTGTYGYTF
v_gene: TRBV19; j_gene: TRBJ2-6; abundance: NA; d_gene: TRBD1; CDR3nt: TGTGCCAGTAGTATGGCAGGGGGCCCGTTCTCTGGGGCCAACGTCCTGACTTTC; CDR3aa: CASSMAGGPFSGANVLTF
v_gene: TRBV5-4; j_gene: TRBJ2-7; abundance: NA; d_gene: TRBD1; CDR3nt: TGTGCCAGCAGCTTACAGGGGGCGTACGAGCAGTACTTC; CDR3aa: CASSLQGAYEQYF
v_gene: TRBV7-2; j_gene: TRBJ2-1; abundance: once; d_gene: TRBD1; CDR3nt: TGTGCCAGCCGAGGGACAGGCCTCTTAAATGAGCAGTTCTTC; CDR3aa: CASRGTGLLNEQFF